Below, 5 T cell receptor beta chains from the same sample are listed, as sequenced in a study of T cells in Graves' hyperthyroidism and ophthalmopathy. There were TCR beta CDR3 regions amplified from RNA transcripts. Carried out on the TCR CDR3, a first-round RT-PCR used the HTBI primer set. Each CDR3 protein is one row after TCRdb ran MiXCR on the multiplex PCR reads. Of hundreds of thousands of distinct CDR3 sequences in the sample, over 12% were seen once. Sequenced input: blood. Receptors were obtained from a man aged 18 to 35 with Graves' ophthalmopathy.

As regards this clonotype: Mismatch with germline at one junction end may stem from a read error. V usage is TRBV7-9 and J usage is TRBJ1-1; tentatively, D is TRBD1 (5 bases). Germline loops: CDR1 SEHNR, CDR2 FQNEAQ (reference sequence). The CDR3 covers 14 residues. CDR3 bases: TGTGCCAGTATTCCCCCGCCCGGGGGGACTGAAGCTCTCTTT. Translated, it gives CASIPPPGGTEALF.

This clonotype was seen repeatedly, ten times or more. The V and J genes are TRBV5-8 and TRBJ2-5, with unresolved D. The CDR3 runs 14 residues. Germline values: CDR1 SGHTS, CDR2 YDEGEE. Trimming cost V 6 bases and J 5 bases, with 17 bases left between them. DNA for the CDR3: TGTGCCAGCACCGCTTGGAAGCTCGGGGAGACCCAGTACTTC. Translated: CASTAWKLGETQYF.

This clonotype showed up just a few times. V and J are TRBV6-6 and TRBJ1-2; D might be TRBD1 (5 bases). The CDR3 totals 14 residues. V lost 4 bases to trimming and J lost 8 bases, with 17 bases between them. Per the germline V gene, CDR1 is MNHNY and CDR2 is SVGAGI (reference sequence). In DNA form, the CDR3 reads TGTGCCAGCAGTTCCTCGCCCGGGGGTACGGGCTACACCTTC. Its protein is CASSSSPGGTGYTF.

This clonotype has a count of ten or more. The chain recombines TRBV20-1 with TRBJ2-7, with a weak D call TRBD1 (5 bases). CDR1 DFQATT and CDR2 SNEGSKA come from the germline V gene (reference sequence). Trimming removed 5 bases from V and 6 bases from J, with 14 bases in between. The CDR3 contains 12 residues. CDR3 coding DNA: TGCAGTGCTTCGACAGATTCCGGCGAGCAGTACTTC. Translation gives CSASTDSGEQYF.

The chain recombines TRBV2 with TRBJ1-6, with 9 nucleotides matching TRBD1. The germline gives CDR1 SNHLY, CDR2 FYNNEI. The V gene end was trimmed by 3 bases and the J gene end by 2 bases; junction bases not matched to a gene: 14. The CDR3 is made up of 20 amino acids. CDR3: CASSEPPGTGSAPYNSPLHF. Written as DNA, the CDR3 is TGTGCCAGCAGTGAGCCGCCCGGGACAGGGAGTGCCCCCTATAATTCACCCCTCCACTTT.